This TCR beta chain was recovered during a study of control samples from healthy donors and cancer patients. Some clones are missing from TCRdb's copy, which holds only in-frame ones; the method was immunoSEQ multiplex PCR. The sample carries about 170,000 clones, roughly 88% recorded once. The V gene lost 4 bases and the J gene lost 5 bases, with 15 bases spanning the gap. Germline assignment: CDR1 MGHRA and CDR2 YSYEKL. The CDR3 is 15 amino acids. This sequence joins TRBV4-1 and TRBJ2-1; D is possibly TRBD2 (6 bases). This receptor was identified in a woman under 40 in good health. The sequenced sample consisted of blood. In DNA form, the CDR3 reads TGCGCCAGCAGCCCGGGGACTCACCGAAACAATGAGCAGTTCTTC. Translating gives CASSPGTHRNNEQFF.